The 7 T cell receptor beta chains reported below all come from one sample, sequenced in a study of T-cell memory formation after mild COVID-19. TCRdb passed the 5' RACE reads through MiXCR, listing each CDR3 protein once. The sample includes a few hundred thousand distinct CDR3 sequences, more than 15% of them seen just once. The source material was PBMCs or a T cell subset sorted from them (not recorded which). The source is a man aged 18 to 29 who had mild COVID-19 (a few samples of this study predate the infection). Cell type and time point are not known.

The rearrangement uses TRBV11-2 and TRBJ1-2; D unresolved. The V gene's germline CDR1 is SGHAT and CDR2 FQNNGV. The CDR3 has 14 residues. Between the trimmed V and J ends, which lost 5 bases and 4 bases, there was a span of 14 bases. CDR3 sequence (DNA): TGTGCCAGCAGCCCCCCGTCCCCCGGCTATGGCTACACCTTC. The encoded protein is CASSPPSPGYGYTF.

A few counts support this clonotype. V is TRBV18 and J is TRBJ1-1; TRBD1 might be the D (5 bases). Per germline, CDR1 KGHSH and CDR2 LQKENI. Trimming pared 1 base from V and 7 bases from J, leaving 10 bases between. This CDR3 has 13 residues. Written as DNA, the CDR3 is TGTGCCAGCTCACCACGAGACAGATATGAAGCTTTCTTT. It yields the protein CASSPRDRYEAFF.

The chain joins TRBV29-1 to TRBJ2-1; no definite D call. CDR3 length equals 14 residues. The germline V and J ends were trimmed by 0 bases and 4 bases, with 10 bases remaining between them. Germline-derived CDR1 and CDR2 are SQVTM and ANQGSEA. The CDR3 here is CSVEDRGVYNEQFF. CDR3 sequence (DNA): TGCAGCGTTGAAGATCGTGGGGTGTACAATGAGCAGTTCTTC.

This clonotype was counted between two and nine times. The chain uses TRBV25-1 and TRBJ1-2; 9 bases match TRBD1. CDR1 is MGHDK, CDR2 SYGVNS, per germline. The CDR3 covers 14 residues. The ends lost 4 bases at V and 5 bases at J; junction bases unmatched: 5. The CDR3 is CASSAGTGPYGYTF. CDR3 DNA: TGTGCCAGCAGTGCCGGGACAGGGCCGTATGGCTACACCTTC.

This clonotype was observed many times. The chain couples TRBV4-2 to TRBJ2-3, with D perhaps matching TRBD1 or TRBD2 (5 bases each). Germline V gene lookup returns CDR1 LGHNA and CDR2 YNFKEQ. V gave up 4 bases and J gave up 3 bases, with 11 bases separating them. The CDR3 runs to 14 residues. CDR3 in amino acids: CASSRDEGTDTQYF. The CDR3 DNA reads TGTGCCAGCAGCCGGGACGAAGGGACAGATACGCAGTATTTT.

The chain combines TRBV7-2 with TRBJ2-3, with 11 bases fitting TRBD2. Losses at the gene ends were 1 base for V and 8 bases for J; bases not matched to a gene: 5. CDR1 is SGHTA, CDR2 FQGNSA, per germline. The CDR3 has 15 amino acids. The CDR3 nucleotides read TGTGCCAGCAGCTTAGTCACTAGCGGGGGTGGTACGCAGTATTTT. Protein: CASSLVTSGGGTQYF.

The rearrangement joins TRBV12-3 or TRBV12-4 to TRBJ2-1; TRBD2 matches 8 bases. The CDR3 is 14 amino acids. V trimming: 8 bases; J trimming: 5 bases; junction bases outside the gene matches: 8. CDR3 residues: CASLWIGGDNEQFF. DNA of the CDR3: TGTGCCAGCCTCTGGATCGGGGGGGACAATGAGCAGTTCTTC.